Below, one T cell receptor (beta chain) is given with its context. The antigen remains unidentified. The data were obtained in a study of CD8 T cells in Susac syndrome. Study observations and caveats: Susac-specific public clones were found in total CD8+ and CD8+ TEMRA repertoires, numbering some 15 and five, respectively. TEMRA cells and active patients showed peak Susac CD8+ clonal expansion.

TCR beta sequencing was performed on blood CD8+ and CD4+ T cells. RNA, at about 0.45 to 1 ug, was reverse transcribed with random hexamers. TCRdb redid the calling of the immunoSEQ multiplex PCR reads with MiXCR, one entry per CDR3 protein. The table lists about 140,000 distinct CDR3 sequences, over 90% of them singletons, with 0.15% to 0.2% in the top ten. Input material: CD8+ T cells from PBMCs. This clonotype was sampled from a human donor with Susac syndrome.

The CDR3 loop is CASSLTSGSLETQYF. The CDR3 nucleotides are TGTGCCAGCAGCTTGACTAGCGGGAGTTTGGAGACCCAGTACTTC. The rearrangement links TRBV7-9 to TRBJ2-5; 12 bases agree with TRBD2. From germline, CDR1 is SEHNR and CDR2 FQNEAQ (reference sequence). The CDR3 is made up of 15 amino acids. V trimming: 3 bases; J trimming: 5 bases; junction bases outside the gene matches: 4.